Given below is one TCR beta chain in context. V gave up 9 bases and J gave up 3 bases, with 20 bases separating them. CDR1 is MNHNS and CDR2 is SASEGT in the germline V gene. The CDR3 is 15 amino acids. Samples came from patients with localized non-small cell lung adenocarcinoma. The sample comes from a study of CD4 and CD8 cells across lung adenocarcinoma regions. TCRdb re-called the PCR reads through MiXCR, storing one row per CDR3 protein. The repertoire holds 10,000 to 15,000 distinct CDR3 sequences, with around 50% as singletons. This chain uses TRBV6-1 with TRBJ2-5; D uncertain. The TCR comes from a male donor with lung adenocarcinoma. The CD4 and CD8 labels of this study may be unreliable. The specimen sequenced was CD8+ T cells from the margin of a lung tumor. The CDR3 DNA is TGTGCCAGGCGTTCGGCCGTCACTGACAAAGAGACCCAGTACTTC. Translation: CARRSAVTDKETQYF.